What follows is one TCR beta chain and its context. This sample was taken from a study of blood T cell repertoires in COVID-19. At the level of the study: COVID-19 samples collected from the United States, Italy and Spain covered acute and convalescent phases. PBMCs, B-cell-depleted T cells, or T cells were the source of the cDNA or gDNA that made up the material.

In the source study's methods: Estimates of nucleated cell counts were drawn from the amplification of reference gene primers. The table came from immunoSEQ multiplex PCR; TCRdb's copy has only in-frame clones and leaves some out. V and J calls and clone size are those listed in that table; D and trimming were worked out from the DNA. This table holds nearly 40,000 clones, approximately 89% found once. V lost 5 bases, J lost 3 bases, and 16 bases lay in between. CDR3 length: 15 amino acids. CDR1 LNHDA and CDR2 SQIVND come from the germline V gene (reference sequence). The clonotype was recovered from a woman aged 70-85 years with acute or convalescent COVID-19. The sequencing sample was made of peripheral blood. This chain links TRBV19 with TRBJ1-2; perhaps TRBD1 as D (5 bases). CDR3 bases: TGTGCCAGTAGTTGGCCCCGCGGGGACGACTATGGCTACACCTTC. Protein: CASSWPRGDDYGYTF.